Described below is a single T cell receptor (beta chain) sequence and its context. The data were obtained in a study of shared clonotypes between healthy human individuals. The table came from immunoSEQ multiplex PCR; TCRdb's copy has only in-frame clones and leaves some out. This sample yields about 460,000 clones, of which 60% to 80% are seen a single time; about 11% belongs to the top ten. The CDR3 runs 24 residues. Trimming at V came to 1 base and at J to 0 bases, leaving 29 bases not matched to a gene. CDR1 and CDR2 (germline): GTSNPN, SVGIG (reference sequence). Healthy and HIV-negative, the adult donors had no recent acute infections or vaccinations.

The chain employs TRBV30 and TRBJ1-5; 8 bases line up with TRBD1. Specimen: PBMCs. The source is a woman in her thirties or forties in good health. Some clones in this sample may be carry-over from other donors' samples. As DNA, the CDR3 is TGTGCCTGGAGTGCGAACCGGGACAGGTTGGATAACATTGTGGGGACAGGTAGCAATCAGCCCCAGCATTTT. This translates into CAWSANRDRLDNIVGTGSNQPQHF. Filled out from reference TRBV30 and TRBJ1-5, the complete variable domain reads SQTIHQWPATLVQPVGSPLSLECTVEGTSNPNLYWYRQAAGRGLQLLFYSVGIGQISSEVPQNLSASRPQDRQFILSSKKLLLSDSGFYLCAWSANRDRLDNIVGTGSNQPQHFGDGTRLSIL.